Detailed here is one T cell receptor beta chain. Sequencing used immunoSEQ multiplex PCR; TCRdb keeps in-frame clones, though not all of them. The table has some 48,000 clones, about nine tenths seen once; the top ten hold approximately 28%. This CDR3 is built from 14 residues. Looked up from germline, CDR1 is SGHNT and CDR2 is YYREEE (reference sequence). Trimming removed 4 bases from V and 4 bases from J, with 14 bases in between. This sample is part of a study of blood T cell repertoires in COVID-19. The J gene is TRBJ2-5, the V gene TRBV5-4; maybe TRBD1 (6 bases). Sample: peripheral blood. The sequence was collected from a woman aged 80 or over with acute or convalescent COVID-19. CDR3: CASSEQGRGETQYF. As DNA, the CDR3 is TGTGCCAGCAGCGAACAGGGACGGGGAGAGACCCAGTACTTC.